The 20 T cell receptor beta chains given below trace back to one sample, sequenced in a study of Graves' ophthalmopathy and Graves' hyperthyroidism. RNA transcripts yielded amplified TCR beta CDR3 regions. Following a first-round RT-PCR that used HTBI primers, a second-round multiplex PCR was carried out. MiXCR, run by TCRdb on the multiplex PCR reads, gives a single entry per CDR3 protein. The table shows around 660,000 distinct CDR3 sequences, with under 50% occurring only once. Sequencing input: peripheral blood. Receptors were obtained from an adult man with Graves' ophthalmopathy.

This clonotype was seen more than once but under ten times. The V and J genes are TRBV24-1 and TRBJ2-3, with D maybe TRBD2 (6 bases). The V end was cut by 5 bases, the J end by 5 bases, with 7 bases between. The germline V gene has CDR1 KGHDR and CDR2 SFDVKD. The CDR3 is 12 residues long. In DNA form, the CDR3 reads TGTGCCACCAGTGGTAGCGGAGATACGCAGTATTTT. This codes for CATSGSGDTQYF.

This clonotype has a count of ten or more. This chain joins TRBV5-1 and TRBJ2-7; 8 bases line up with TRBD1. With V trimmed by 1 base and J by 6 bases, 3 bases remained unmatched. The germline V gene encodes CDR1 SGHRS and CDR2 YFSETQ. The CDR3 has 13 residues. In DNA, the CDR3 is TGCGCCAGCAGCTTGACAGGGGGAGGCGAGCAGTACTTC. As protein: CASSLTGGGEQYF.

The chain employs TRBV7-9 and TRBJ2-5, with D possibly being TRBD1 or TRBD2 (5 bases each). The CDR3 length is 15 residues. Germline lookup yields CDR1 SEHNR and CDR2 FQNEAQ (reference sequence). V lost 5 bases, J lost 5 bases, and 18 bases lay in between. The CDR3 DNA reads TGTGCCAGCAGCGGCAGGGATGAGGGAGATGAGACCCAGTACTTC. Its protein is CASSGRDEGDETQYF.

Comment on this clonotype: The junction departs from the called germline gene at one end, perhaps through a read error. The chain has TRBV11-2 and TRBJ2-5, with 13 bases fitting TRBD2. This CDR3 spans 19 amino acids. CDR1 and CDR2 (germline): SGHAT, FQNNGV. In DNA form, the CDR3 reads TGTGCCAGCAGCTTAGACCTACTAGCGGGGGGGTTAGGCCAAGAGACCCAGTATTTC. It yields the protein CASSLDLLAGGLGQETQYF. The full variable domain, its missing parts supplied by reference TRBV11-2 and TRBJ2-5, is EAGVAQSPRYKIIEKRQSVAFWCNPISGHATLYWYQQILGQGPKLLIQFQNNGVVDDSQLPKDRFSAERLKGVDSTLKIQPAKLEDSAVYLCASSLDLLAGGLGQETQYFGPGTRLLVL.

This clonotype was seen many times. The chain couples TRBV10-3 to TRBJ1-6; 7 bases are shared with TRBD1. CDR3 length: 14 residues. V was pared by 6 bases and J by 9 bases, with 8 bases of the junction left unmatched. CDR1 is ENHRY and CDR2 is SYGVKD in the germline V gene. CDR3 sequence reads: CAISVGAGGSPLHF. The DNA of the CDR3 is TGTGCCATCAGCGTTGGGGCAGGGGGTTCACCCCTCCACTTT.

This clonotype was counted many times. The rearrangement links TRBV7-9 to TRBJ2-6, with D tentatively TRBD2 (6 bases). Germline V lookup: CDR1 SEHNR, CDR2 FQNEAQ (reference sequence). The CDR3 is 13 residues long. DNA of the CDR3: TGTGCTGGAGGGTATCCTGGGGCCAACGTCCTGACTTTC. Translated: CAGGYPGANVLTF.

J is TRBJ1-6 and V is TRBV4-1, with no clear D. The CDR3 is made up of 16 amino acids. V was clipped by 0 bases and J by 2 bases, with 8 bases between them. Germline assignment: CDR1 MGHRA and CDR2 YSYEKL. The CDR3 reads CASSQEISAYNSPLHF. Here the CDR3 DNA reads TGCGCCAGCAGCCAAGAAATCAGCGCCTATAATTCACCCCTCCACTTT.

The CDR3, as DNA: TGTGCCAGCAGCATTGGGTCGGAAAGGGAGCTGTTTTTT. Its translation is CASSIGSERELFF. V usage is TRBV7-9 and J usage is TRBJ2-2; D is undetermined. The CDR3 is 13 amino acids. Germline values: CDR1 SEHNR, CDR2 FQNEAQ (reference sequence). Trimming took off 5 bases at V and 9 bases at J, with 13 bases between the two ends.

The chain carries TRBV2 and TRBJ2-1, with D uncertain. The germline V gene has CDR1 SNHLY and CDR2 FYNNEI. The CDR3 has 13 residues. V lost 7 bases and J 10 bases, leaving 17 bases between the germline ends. The CDR3 is CASTVGRFDEQFF. The CDR3 DNA reads TGTGCCAGCACAGTAGGAAGATTTGACGAGCAGTTCTTC.

The J gene is TRBJ2-5, the V gene TRBV29-1, with a weak D call TRBD2 (5 bases). The length of the CDR3 is 11 residues. The germline V and J ends were trimmed by 8 bases and 5 bases, with 12 bases remaining between them. Germline loops: CDR1 SQVTM, CDR2 ANQGSEA. The CDR3 DNA is TGCAGCTCCCGAGGGCCGGAGACCCAGTACTTC. This encodes CSSRGPETQYF.

As for this clonotype: The CDR3 end shows no conserved phenylalanine or tryptophan, and so a read error is likely. V usage is TRBV5-5 and J usage is TRBJ2-7, with D possibly TRBD1 on 6 matching bases. V was clipped by 0 bases and J by 0 bases, with 10 bases between them. The germline CDR1 and CDR2 sequences are SGHKS and YYEKEE (reference sequence). This CDR3 region has 15 residues. CDR3 coding DNA: TGTGCCAGCAGCTTGGCAGGACAGATCTCCTACGAGCAGTACCTC. Amino acid sequence: CASSLAGQISYEQYL.

This clonotype was counted ten times or more. The CDR3 coding sequence is TGTGCCAGCAGAGGGGACAGCGGGGGAGAGCAGTACTTC. Translating gives CASRGDSGGEQYF. The chain has TRBV2 and TRBJ2-7; perhaps TRBD2 as D (8 bases). V was pared by 6 bases and J by 7 bases, with 16 bases between. The CDR3 extends over 13 amino acids. The germline CDR1 and CDR2 sequences are SNHLY and FYNNEI.

A single count supports this clonotype. The CDR3 DNA follows: TGCAGCGTTGAAGATCTTGCGGCCCAAGAGACCCAGCATTTT. It yields the protein CSVEDLAAQETQHF. This chain links TRBV29-1 with TRBJ1-5, with D uncertain. V was trimmed by 0 bases and J by 11 bases, leaving 17 bases between them. Germline V gene data show CDR1 as SQVTM and CDR2 as ANQGSEA. This CDR3 has 14 residues.

The rearrangement uses TRBV12-3 or TRBV12-4 and TRBJ2-7; 9 bases line up with TRBD2. This CDR3 is 14 amino acids long. V gave up 0 bases and J gave up 7 bases; unmatched junction bases: 4. The CDR3 nucleotides are TGTGCCAGCAGTTTAGCGCCAACTAGCGGGGAGCAGTACTTC. It translates to CASSLAPTSGEQYF.

The chain couples TRBV10-3 to TRBJ1-2; 7 positions agree with TRBD1. The trim removed 10 bases at V and 4 bases at J, leaving 9 bases unmatched. There are 13 residues in the CDR3. The germline V gene has CDR1 ENHRY and CDR2 SYGVKD. This CDR3 reads CATRQGDGYGYTF. The CDR3 DNA sequence: TGTGCCACCAGACAGGGAGATGGCTATGGCTACACCTTC.

This chain uses TRBV9 with TRBJ1-1, with unresolved D. In germline, CDR1 is SGDLS, CDR2 YYNGEE. V was trimmed by 4 bases and J by 9 bases, leaving 16 bases between them. CDR3 size: 13 residues. The CDR3 DNA sequence: TGTGCCAGCAGCCCCCGGACGGGATATAAAGCTTTCTTT. This sequence encodes CASSPRTGYKAFF.

This clonotype showed up many times. This chain joins TRBV10-3 and TRBJ1-2; tentative D call: TRBD1 (5 bases). V shed 2 bases and J shed 5 bases, with 12 bases lying between them. CDR3 length: 14 amino acids. The germline CDR1 and CDR2 sequences are ENHRY and SYGVKD. In DNA, the CDR3 is TGTGCCATCAGTGAGGGCGGGCAGGGTTATGGCTACACCTTC. Translated, it gives CAISEGGQGYGYTF.

The genes are TRBV30 and TRBJ1-2; possibly TRBD1 for D (6 bases). The germline gives CDR1 GTSNPN, CDR2 SVGIG (reference sequence). V was pared by 1 base and J by 4 bases, with 16 bases between. CDR3 length: 15 amino acids. This CDR3 reads CAWSAPVEGGYGYTF. The CDR3 nucleotides read TGTGCCTGGAGTGCCCCCGTGGAGGGGGGCTATGGCTACACCTTC.

This clonotype was recorded at least ten times. The V gene is TRBV10-3, the J gene TRBJ1-1, with unresolved D. The CDR3 is made up of 14 amino acids. The germline V gene encodes CDR1 ENHRY and CDR2 SYGVKD. The V end was cut by 8 bases, the J end by 2 bases, with 15 bases between. Written as DNA, the CDR3 is TGTGCCATCCGGGATGGGTTAATAAACACTGAAGCTTTCTTT. Amino acid sequence: CAIRDGLINTEAFF.

This clonotype has a count of ten or more. The chain uses TRBV6-1 and TRBJ1-4, with D maybe TRBD1 (6 bases). Germline CDR1 is MNHNS and CDR2 is SASEGT. Deletions cut 4 bases from V and 4 bases from J, with 13 bases between. The CDR3 sequence is 15 residues long. CDR3 nucleotides: TGTGCCAGCAGTGGACAGGCCGGGAGTAATGAAAAACTGTTTTTT. Protein: CASSGQAGSNEKLFF.